The rows below give T cell receptor beta chains drawn from one sample of a study of T cells in Graves' hyperthyroidism and ophthalmopathy. TCRdb passed the multiplex PCR reads through MiXCR, listing each CDR3 protein once. The profile shows 130,000 to 150,000 distinct CDR3 sequences, approximately 24% of them singletons. Sequencing used blood. The receptors originated from a woman aged 45-65 years with Graves' hyperthyroidism that later progressed to Graves' ophthalmopathy. The CDR3 runs from the conserved cysteine through the conserved F or W. The order of the fields is V gene, D gene, clone size, J gene, CDR3 DNA, CDR3 protein. A D gene is named only where the DNA matches it firmly. Only part of the rows carry a size: once, few, many, or a class if the clone is expanded.

V: TRBV9; D: TRBD2; size: few; J: TRBJ2-7; DNA: TGTGCCAGCAGCCAAGGTTGGGGGGGGACCTACGAGCAGTACTTC; CDR3: CASSQGWGGTYEQYF
V: TRBV6-1; D: TRBD1; size: many; J: TRBJ2-7; DNA: TGTGCCAGCAGTATGGGACAGGGGAGGGCCTACGAGCAGTACTTC; CDR3: CASSMGQGRAYEQYF
V: TRBV28; D: TRBD2; size: many; J: TRBJ2-3; DNA: TGTGCCAGCAGTCAACTAGCGGGCCCGGGGACAGATACGCAGTATTTT; CDR3: CASSQLAGPGTDTQYF
V: TRBV30; D: NA; size: many; J: TRBJ1-3; DNA: TGTGCCTGGAGTGTAGGTTCTGGAAACACCATATATTTT; CDR3: CAWSVGSGNTIYF
V: TRBV7-2; D: NA; size: few; J: TRBJ2-1; DNA: TGTGCCAGCAGCTTAACCAGGGCCATTTACAATGAGCAGTTCTTC; CDR3: CASSLTRAIYNEQFF
V: TRBV6-1; D: TRBD1; size: many; J: TRBJ1-1; DNA: TGTGCCAGCAGCTCCCCCCTGGGACAGGGGAACACTGAAGCTTTCTTT; CDR3: CASSSPLGQGNTEAFF
V: TRBV11-2; D: NA; size: many; J: TRBJ2-6; DNA: TGTGCCAGCAGCTTAGCAGGGTCCGGGGCCAACGTCCTGACTTTC; CDR3: CASSLAGSGANVLTF
V: TRBV4-1; D: NA; size: NA; J: TRBJ2-6; DNA: TGCGCCAGCAGCCAAGTTCCAGGCGGCTCTGGGGCCAACGTCCTGACTTTC; CDR3: CASSQVPGGSGANVLTF
V: TRBV4-1; D: NA; size: many; J: TRBJ1-1; DNA: TGCGCCAGCAGCCAAGTCGGGTTTGCTTTCTTT; CDR3: CASSQVGFAFF
V: TRBV6-2/TRBV6-3; D: NA; size: few; J: TRBJ2-2; DNA: TGTGCCAGCAGTACACTCGGAGGTGGTGCCGGGGAGCTGTTTTTT; CDR3: CASSTLGGGAGELFF
V: TRBV5-1; D: TRBD2; size: many; J: TRBJ2-3; DNA: TGCGCCAGCAGCCGTGGGGTAGCGGGAGTCGCAGATACGCAGTATTTT; CDR3: CASSRGVAGVADTQYF
V: TRBV30; D: NA; size: many; J: TRBJ2-6; DNA: TGTGCCTGGAGCCCGCGTGAGTTAGATGGGGCCAACGTCCTGACTTTC; CDR3: CAWSPRELDGANVLTF
V: TRBV11-2; D: NA; size: few; J: TRBJ2-3; DNA: TGTGCCAGCAGCCGACCCTTAGGGGGGGATACGCAGTATTTT; CDR3: CASSRPLGGDTQYF
V: TRBV5-8; D: TRBD2; size: many; J: TRBJ2-1; DNA: TGTGCCAGCAGCTGGGGGACTAGCGATGGCCCCTACAATGAGCAGTTCTTC; CDR3: CASSWGTSDGPYNEQFF
V: TRBV15; D: NA; size: NA; J: TRBJ2-7; DNA: TGTGCCACCAGCAGACGGGAGAGGAGTGGCGGGCAGTACTTC; CDR3: CATSRRERSGGQYF
V: TRBV12-3/TRBV12-4; D: NA; size: many; J: TRBJ1-3; DNA: TGTGCCAGCAGTTTAAAACGCGGCGGCACCATATATTTT; CDR3: CASSLKRGGTIYF
V: TRBV5-6; D: NA; size: NA; J: TRBJ2-2; DNA: TGTGCCAGCAGCTCACCATGGACCGCGAACACCGGGGAGCTGTTTTTT; CDR3: CASSSPWTANTGELFF
V: TRBV7-8; D: NA; size: many; J: TRBJ2-1; DNA: TGTGCCAGCAGCTTAGAGGTTAGCGGAGCATCCTACAATGAGCAGTTCTTC; CDR3: CASSLEVSGASYNEQFF
V: TRBV20-1; D: TRBD2; size: many; J: TRBJ2-1; DNA: TGCGTGGGAGAGGCGGGAGGGTTTCTAGGGGAGCAGTTCTTC; CDR3: CVGEAGGFLGEQFF
V: TRBV7-2; D: NA; size: NA; J: TRBJ1-4; DNA: TGTGCCAGCAGCTTATTAGCCGGGGTAACTAATGAAAAACTGTTTTTT; CDR3: CASSLLAGVTNEKLFF
V: TRBV11-2; D: NA; size: many; J: TRBJ2-1; DNA: TGTGCCAGCAGCCGAGGGGCGGGAAGGGCGAATGAGCAGTTCTTC; CDR3: CASSRGAGRANEQFF
V: TRBV24-1; D: NA; size: many; J: TRBJ1-2; DNA: TGTGCCACCAGTGGGACAGCAAGGGAAGGCTACACCTTC; CDR3: CATSGTAREGYTF
V: TRBV20-1; D: NA; size: many; J: TRBJ1-1; DNA: TGCAGTGCTAGATGGCGGTCGAACACTGAAGCTTTCTTT; CDR3: CSARWRSNTEAFF
V: TRBV6-2/TRBV6-3; D: TRBD2; size: NA; J: TRBJ2-7; DNA: TGTGCCAGCAGCAGGGGTAGCGGGAGAGGCAACGAGCAGTACTTC; CDR3: CASSRGSGRGNEQYF
V: TRBV20-1; D: NA; size: many; J: TRBJ1-2; DNA: TGCAGTGCTAGGGGGTCAGGAGGTGGCTACACCTTC; CDR3: CSARGSGGGYTF
V: TRBV9; D: TRBD1; size: NA; J: TRBJ2-7; DNA: TGTGCCAGCGCGAGAAGGGCAGGGGGCTACGAGCAGTACTTC; CDR3: CASARRAGGYEQYF
V: TRBV7-8; D: NA; size: NA; J: TRBJ1-5; DNA: TGTGCCAGCAGCCGCGATAATAATCAGCCCCAGCATTTT; CDR3: CASSRDNNQPQHF
V: TRBV5-1; D: TRBD1; size: many; J: TRBJ2-1; DNA: TGCGCCAGCAGCTTTTACAGGGGCTATGAGCAGTTCTTC; CDR3: CASSFYRGYEQFF
V: TRBV28; D: TRBD1; size: many; J: TRBJ2-7; DNA: TGTGCCAGCAGTACGACAGGGGGGACCTACGAGCAGTACTTC; CDR3: CASSTTGGTYEQYF
V: TRBV27; D: NA; size: many; J: TRBJ2-5; DNA: TGTGCCAGCAGCCCAGTTCGGCTGGAGACCCAGTACTTC; CDR3: CASSPVRLETQYF
V: TRBV5-1; D: NA; size: few; J: TRBJ1-2; DNA: TGCGCCAGCAGCTTAAGGTCCGTAGGGGCCGCGGCGGCCTATGGCTACACCTTC; CDR3: CASSLRSVGAAAAYGYTF
V: TRBV2; D: NA; size: many; J: TRBJ2-1; DNA: TGTGCCAGCAGTGGGGACCTCTTTGTCAATGAGCAGTTCTTC; CDR3: CASSGDLFVNEQFF
V: TRBV7-2; D: TRBD2; size: many; J: TRBJ2-3; DNA: TGTGCCAACTTGAGCGGGAGGTTTGTAGATACGCAGTATTTT; CDR3: CANLSGRFVDTQYF
V: TRBV15; D: NA; size: few; J: TRBJ1-1; DNA: TGTGCCACCAGCAGAGATTCTTCGTTCACTGAAGCTTTCTTT; CDR3: CATSRDSSFTEAFF
V: TRBV15; D: TRBD1; size: NA; J: TRBJ2-4; DNA: TGTGCCACCAGCATGACCGGGACAGGGAAACGGGACATTCAGTACTTC; CDR3: CATSMTGTGKRDIQYF
V: TRBV20-1; D: NA; size: NA; J: TRBJ2-5; DNA: TGCAGTGCAAGAGGACACTTCCAAGAGACCCAGTACTTC; CDR3: CSARGHFQETQYF
V: TRBV27; D: NA; size: few; J: TRBJ2-1; DNA: TGTGCCAGCAGTCCCGAGGGCGGTAGAAGGGGGGTTGAGCAGTTCTTC; CDR3: CASSPEGGRRGVEQFF
V: TRBV5-1; D: NA; size: many; J: TRBJ2-2; DNA: TGCGCCAGCAGCCCGATACAGGGGAACACCGGGGAGCTGTTTTTT; CDR3: CASSPIQGNTGELFF
V: TRBV3-1; D: TRBD2; size: many; J: TRBJ2-7; DNA: TGTGCCAGCAGCCAAGGTCTCGGACTAGCGGGAGGTTCCCGTCACGAGCAGTACTTC; CDR3: CASSQGLGLAGGSRHEQYF
V: TRBV29-1; D: NA; size: many; J: TRBJ2-3; DNA: TGCAGCGTTGGGACAGGCACAGATACGCAGTATTTT; CDR3: CSVGTGTDTQYF
V: TRBV12-3/TRBV12-4; D: NA; size: NA; J: TRBJ2-7; DNA: TGTGCCAGCAGTTTGGGGACGTTCGGCGAGCAGTACTTC; CDR3: CASSLGTFGEQYF
V: TRBV5-1; D: TRBD1; size: NA; J: TRBJ1-2; DNA: TGCGCCAGCACCATGGGAGGGACAGGGAATGCGGATGGCTACACCTTC; CDR3: CASTMGGTGNADGYTF
V: TRBV20-1; D: TRBD2; size: NA; J: TRBJ2-3; DNA: TGCAGTGCTAGGACTAGCGGGAGGGCCAGGGTAGATACGCAGTATTTT; CDR3: CSARTSGRARVDTQYF
V: TRBV5-1; D: TRBD2; size: NA; J: TRBJ2-5; DNA: TGCGCCAGCAGCTTGGGGCTAGCGGGAGATCCTTACCAAGAGACCCAGTACTTC; CDR3: CASSLGLAGDPYQETQYF
V: TRBV28; D: TRBD2; size: many; J: TRBJ2-1; DNA: TGTGCCAGCAGTCCACCCTGGGCTAGCGGGAGTGAAGATGAGCAGTTCTTC; CDR3: CASSPPWASGSEDEQFF
V: TRBV30; D: TRBD1; size: many; J: TRBJ2-2; DNA: TGTGCCTACGAGGGACAGGGATGGACCGGGGAGCTGTTTTTT; CDR3: CAYEGQGWTGELFF
V: TRBV2; D: NA; size: many; J: TRBJ1-5; DNA: TGTGCCAGCAGGATGGAGGGCAATCAGCCCCAGCATTTT; CDR3: CASRMEGNQPQHF